The rows below give T cell receptor beta chains drawn from one sample of a study of blood T cell repertoires in COVID-19. TCRdb keeps only in-frame clones here, not all; method: immunoSEQ multiplex PCR. The table shows a few hundred thousand clones, with about 85% occurring only once. Material for sequencing was PBMCs or T cells enriched from blood (not recorded which). The source is a woman between 25 and 40 years old who had recovered from COVID-19. Both conserved end residues are part of each CDR3. A D gene is named only where the DNA matches it firmly. Clone size appears in some rows only: once, few, many, or a class for an expanded clone.

NA	TRBV27	TRBJ1-1	NA	CASSLGGVGRDTEAFF	TGTGCCAGCAGTTTAGGGGGGGTAGGTAGGGACACTGAAGCTTTCTTT
NA	TRBV10-3	TRBJ2-3	NA	CAISESVGGTAPGTQYF	TGTGCCATCAGTGAGTCGGTTGGGGGGACAGCCCCAGGTACGCAGTATTTT
once	TRBV10-2	TRBJ1-2	TRBD1	CASSSDRAAKNYGYTF	TGCGCCAGCAGTTCTGACAGGGCGGCTAAAAACTATGGCTACACCTTC
NA	TRBV5-1	TRBJ1-6	NA	CASGAGSDSPLHF	TGCGCCAGCGGGGCGGGGAGTGATTCACCCCTCCACTTT
once	TRBV9	TRBJ1-6	NA	CASSVDVRESPLHF	TGTGCCAGCAGCGTAGACGTGCGGGAATCACCCCTCCACTTT
NA	TRBV6-1	TRBJ1-5	TRBD1	CASSEAPLDRVRNQPQHF	TGTGCCAGCAGTGAAGCGCCTTTGGACAGGGTTCGGAATCAGCCCCAGCATTTT
NA	TRBV6-1	TRBJ2-7	NA	CASSEPGAGYEQYF	TGTGCCAGCAGTGAACCAGGGGCCGGCTACGAGCAGTACTTC
few	TRBV12-3/TRBV12-4	TRBJ1-6	NA	CASSTGTGSPLHF	TGTGCCAGCAGTACAGGTACCGGATCACCCCTCCACTTT
NA	TRBV19	TRBJ1-4	TRBD1	CASSIDGDRDEKLFF	TGTGCCAGTAGTATCGACGGGGACAGGGACGAAAAACTGTTTTTT
NA	TRBV7-2	TRBJ1-2	TRBD1	CASSLLSGQGKNYGYTF	TGTGCCAGCAGCCTCCTCTCGGGACAGGGTAAAAACTATGGCTACACCTTC
NA	TRBV4-3	TRBJ1-1	NA	CASSQDHRVSTEAFF	TGCGCCAGCAGCCAAGATCACCGGGTTAGCACTGAAGCTTTCTTT
NA	TRBV7-9	TRBJ2-7	NA	CASSLRGQPGREQYF	TGTGCCAGCAGCTTAAGAGGACAGCCGGGTAGGGAGCAGTACTTC
NA	TRBV12-3/TRBV12-4	TRBJ1-2	NA	CASSLAGGYTF	TGTGCCAGCAGCCTCGCGGGTGGCTACACCTTC
NA	TRBV4-1	TRBJ1-1	TRBD1	CASSRDRVTEAFF	TGCGCCAGCAGCAGGGACAGAGTCACTGAAGCTTTCTTT
NA	TRBV11-2	TRBJ1-2	NA	CASSLTGMGGYTF	TGTGCCAGCAGCTTAACAGGGATGGGCGGCTACACCTTC
NA	TRBV6-6	TRBJ2-7	TRBD2	CASSLAGGSYEQYF	TGTGCCAGCAGTCTAGCGGGGGGCTCCTACGAGCAGTACTTC